The T cell receptor beta chain under discussion was sequenced for a study of CD8 T cells in ankylosing spondylitis. Worth noting for this clonotype: The antigen is unknown.

MiXCR, run by TCRdb on the 5' RACE reads, gives a single entry per CDR3 protein. The profile shows 390,000 or so distinct CDR3 sequences, around 22% of them singletons. Looked up from germline, CDR1 is SGHRS and CDR2 is YFSETQ. This CDR3 spans 16 amino acids. Germline trimming cut 4 bases from V and 5 bases from J; bases unmatched to any gene: 8. Findings and caveats of the study: Blood from ankylosing spondylitis patients appeared to carry a characteristic roughly 8-variant TCR beta motif.

This TCR derives from a male donor with ankylosing spondylitis. The rearrangement joins TRBV5-1 to TRBJ2-1, with 11 bases lining up with TRBD2. Sequencing was carried out using blood, either unsorted or a sorted T cell fraction (not recorded which). The CDR3: CASSQTSGTADNEQFF. The CDR3 DNA reads as TGCGCCAGCAGCCAGACTAGCGGGACTGCCGACAATGAGCAGTTCTTC.